These T cell receptor beta chains were read from a single sample in a study of blood T cells in healthy people across ages. TCRdb re-derived calls from the 5' RACE reads in MiXCR, one entry per CDR3 protein. Of roughly 800,000 distinct CDR3 sequences in the sample, roughly 60% were seen once. The specimen sequenced was blood. The receptor set was obtained from a man between 25 and 39 years old in good health. Both conserved end residues are trimmed from each CDR3. Fields, in order: V gene, CDR3 protein.

TRBV29-1 | SVSRDSYYGYT
TRBV15 | ATSSRQGFSYEQY
TRBV6-5 | ASGYSQGGYNEQF
TRBV7-9 | ASSSDTGGTEAF
TRBV29-1 | SVAVGHNTEAF
TRBV15 | ATSRDHGWAKNIQY
TRBV6-5 | ASSYSRNQPQH
TRBV6-2/TRBV6-3 | ASSYGTRYEQY
TRBV9 | ASSALAGGGETQY
TRBV9 | ASSALGERQETQY
TRBV9 | ASGPQAVSSYNEQF
TRBV12-3/TRBV12-4 | ASSPTTGSKNIQY
TRBV4-3 | ASSRRIGSSTGGSTDTQY
TRBV6-6 | ASSYEQGHETQY
TRBV12-5 | ASGLRSYEQY